This is a list of T cell receptor beta chains from one sample in a study of shared clonotypes between healthy human individuals. TCRdb's table, derived via immunoSEQ multiplex PCR, lists solely in-frame clones and lacks some. The sample holds 1.5 million to 2.5 million clones, just under 95% seen once. Sequenced sample: naive CD8+ T cells sorted from blood. All receptors derive from a man aged 18 to 30 in good health. Each CDR3 is given with its conserved first and last residue. The D gene is left open where the match is weak. The size field is filled for only some rows; it gives once, few, many or a size class.

TRBJ2-3,TRBD2,14,NA,TRBV19,TGTGCCGCTGGGAGCGGGAGTGGGGATGATACGCAGTATTTT,CAAGSGSGDDTQYF
TRBJ1-1,NA,13,once,TRBV10-1,TGCGCCAGCAGTGAGGATGGGGGAACTGAAGCTTTCTTT,CASSEDGGTEAFF
TRBJ2-7,NA,12,NA,TRBV7-8,TGTGCCAGCAGCCTAGGGACCGGCGAGCAGTACTTC,CASSLGTGEQYF
TRBJ2-2,NA,13,NA,TRBV4-1,TGCGCCAGCAGCCAAGGACAAGTCGGGGAGCTGTTTTTT,CASSQGQVGELFF
TRBJ2-1,NA,14,NA,TRBV9,TGTGCCAGCAGCGTAGCTATGAGCGGGAATGAGCAGTTCTTC,CASSVAMSGNEQFF
TRBJ2-5,NA,14,NA,TRBV11-2,TGTGCCAGCAGCTTAGTGGGGGTTACGGAGACCCAGTACTTC,CASSLVGVTETQYF
TRBJ2-7,NA,13,NA,TRBV4-1,TGCGCCAGCAGCCAACACCGATCCTACGAGCAGTACTTC,CASSQHRSYEQYF
TRBJ2-7,TRBD2,15,NA,TRBV5-1,TGCGCCAGCAGCTTGAGTGGACTAGCGGACTACGAGCAGTACTTC,CASSLSGLADYEQYF
TRBJ2-7,NA,13,NA,TRBV7-2,TGTGCCAGCAGCTTAGCTCTCTCCTACGAGCAGTACTTC,CASSLALSYEQYF
TRBJ2-1,NA,13,NA,TRBV7-9,TGTGCCAGCAGCTTAGTCGGGGGAGATGAGCAGTTCTTC,CASSLVGGDEQFF